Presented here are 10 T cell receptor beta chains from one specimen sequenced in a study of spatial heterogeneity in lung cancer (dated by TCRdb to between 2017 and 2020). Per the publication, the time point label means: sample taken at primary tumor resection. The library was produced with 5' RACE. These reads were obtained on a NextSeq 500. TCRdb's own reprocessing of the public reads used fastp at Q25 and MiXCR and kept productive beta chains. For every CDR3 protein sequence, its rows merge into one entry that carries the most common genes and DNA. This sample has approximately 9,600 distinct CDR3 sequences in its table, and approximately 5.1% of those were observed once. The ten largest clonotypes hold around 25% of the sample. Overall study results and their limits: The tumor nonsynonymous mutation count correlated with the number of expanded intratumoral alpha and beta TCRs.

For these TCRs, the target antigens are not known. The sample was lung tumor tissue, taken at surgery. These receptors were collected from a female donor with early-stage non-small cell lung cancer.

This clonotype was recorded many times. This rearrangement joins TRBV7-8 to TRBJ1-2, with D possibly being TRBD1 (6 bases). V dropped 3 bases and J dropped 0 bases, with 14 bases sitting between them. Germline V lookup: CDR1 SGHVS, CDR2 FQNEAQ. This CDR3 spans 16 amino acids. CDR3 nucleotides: TGTGCCAGCAGCTTCGGAACAGGGACGGCTAACTATGGCTACACCTTC. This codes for CASSFGTGTANYGYTF.

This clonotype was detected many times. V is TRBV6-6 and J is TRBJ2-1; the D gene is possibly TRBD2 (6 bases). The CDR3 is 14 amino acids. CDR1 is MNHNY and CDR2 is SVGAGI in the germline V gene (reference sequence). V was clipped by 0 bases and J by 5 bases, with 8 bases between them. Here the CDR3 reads CASSYSTSHNEQFF. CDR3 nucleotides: TGTGCCAGCAGTTACTCAACTAGCCACAATGAGCAGTTCTTC.

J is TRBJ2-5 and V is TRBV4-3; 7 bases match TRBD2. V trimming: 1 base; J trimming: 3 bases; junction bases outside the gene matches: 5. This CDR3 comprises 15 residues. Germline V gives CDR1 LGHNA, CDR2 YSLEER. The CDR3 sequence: CASSQGGLAEETQYF. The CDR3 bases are TGCGCCAGCAGCCAAGGTGGGCTAGCGGAAGAGACCCAGTACTTC.

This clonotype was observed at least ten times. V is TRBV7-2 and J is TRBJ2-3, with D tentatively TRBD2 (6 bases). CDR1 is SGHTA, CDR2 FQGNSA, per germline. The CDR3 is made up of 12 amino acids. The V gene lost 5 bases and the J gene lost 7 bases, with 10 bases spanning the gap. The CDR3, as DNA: TGTGCCAGCAGCCCCGGGGGTTATACGCAGTATTTT. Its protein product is CASSPGGYTQYF.

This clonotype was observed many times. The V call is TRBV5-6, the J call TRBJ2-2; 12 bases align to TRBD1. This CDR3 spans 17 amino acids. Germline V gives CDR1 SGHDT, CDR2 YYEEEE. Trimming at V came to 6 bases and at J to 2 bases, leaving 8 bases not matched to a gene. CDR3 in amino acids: CASNFLGTGGNTGELFF. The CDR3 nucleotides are TGTGCCAGCAACTTCCTCGGGACAGGGGGCAACACCGGGGAGCTGTTTTTT.

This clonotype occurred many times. The CDR3 is CASSPDGSGSPLHF. DNA for the CDR3: TGTGCCAGCAGCCCCGACGGGTCCGGGTCACCCCTCCACTTT. The chain uses TRBV7-9 and TRBJ1-6; D remains ambiguous. Germline lookup yields CDR1 SEHNR and CDR2 FQNEAQ (reference sequence). The CDR3 totals 14 residues. The germline V and J ends were trimmed by 5 bases and 10 bases, with 15 bases remaining between them.

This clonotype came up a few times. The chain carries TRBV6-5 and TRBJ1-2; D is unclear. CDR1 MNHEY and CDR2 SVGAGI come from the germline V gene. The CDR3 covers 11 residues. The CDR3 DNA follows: TGTGCGTCGATGGGCCAGAGGGGCTACACCTTC. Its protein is CASMGQRGYTF.

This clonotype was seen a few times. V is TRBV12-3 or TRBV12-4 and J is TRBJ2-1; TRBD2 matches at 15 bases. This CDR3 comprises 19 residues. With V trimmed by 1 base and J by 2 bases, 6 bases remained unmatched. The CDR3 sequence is CASSLGTSGGAKTYNEQFF. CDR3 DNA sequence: TGTGCCAGCAGTTTAGGGACTAGCGGGGGGGCCAAGACCTACAATGAGCAGTTCTTC.

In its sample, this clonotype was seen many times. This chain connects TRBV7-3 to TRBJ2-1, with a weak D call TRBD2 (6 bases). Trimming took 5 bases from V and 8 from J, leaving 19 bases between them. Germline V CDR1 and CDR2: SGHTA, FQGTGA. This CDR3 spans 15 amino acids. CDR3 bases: TGTGCCAGCAGCCAAGTTCCGGGACTGCAATATGAGCAGTTCTTC. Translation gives CASSQVPGLQYEQFF.

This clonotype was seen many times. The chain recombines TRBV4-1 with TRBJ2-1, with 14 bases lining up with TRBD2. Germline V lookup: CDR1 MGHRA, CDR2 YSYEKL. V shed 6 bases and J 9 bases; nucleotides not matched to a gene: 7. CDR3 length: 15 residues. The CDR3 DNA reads TGCGCCAGCAGTCTAACAGGACTAGCGGGAGGTGAGCAGTTCTTC. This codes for CASSLTGLAGGEQFF.